This TCR beta chain emerged from a study of identical twins (dated by TCRdb to 2016 to 2017). Regarding the complete study: To test whether fetal clonotypes persist, the study used deep sequencing on TCR alpha and beta repertoires from monozygotic twins, unrelated adults of various ages, and cord blood. Replicate twin experiments were performed at different times using different library preparation protocols to rule out contamination. What the research found in general, with its limitations: Zero-insertion analyses could be partly confounded by invariant T cells such as MAIT and iNKT, although diverse VJ usage argued against such confounding for most clonotypes. In monozygotic twins, out-of-frame TCR alpha sharing was systematically underestimated by recombination models, although the models agreed with sharing between unrelated individuals. Because the same donors could not be followed over many years, conclusions were based on cross-sectional statistical analysis. A weaker excess of twin sharing was found in beta out-of-frame sequences because the signal-to-noise ratio was lowered by fewer shared sequences. Compared with coincidental sharing between unrelated individuals, an excess of low generation-probability sequences was observed among out-of-frame TCR alpha sequences shared between twins. Fewer insertions were carried by abundant cord blood beta clonotypes; a weaker similar trend was observed in young adult naive repertoires, while no such trend was observed in memory repertoires.

The library was obtained by 5' RACE. The data were produced on an Illumina HiSeq 2000. A universal primer binding site was introduced by template switching, and a unique molecular identifier was present in the final cDNA, enabling accurate counting of TCR cDNA molecules. Specific primers in the conserved constant-segment region were used to synthesize first-strand cDNA for the TCR alpha and beta chains. To control for contamination, every cDNA library carried two barcodes: a SMART-Mk sample barcode plus Illumina barcodes. TruSeq adapter sequences, together with Illumina sample barcodes, were added in two successive PCR steps. The TCR alpha and beta cDNA libraries were sequenced on the Illumina HiSeq platform using custom primers. In the original analysis: MiGEC processed the raw reads to extract unique molecular identifiers, while MiXCR was used to determine the CDR3 positions. For each individual, recombination models were inferred using an EM algorithm with the repgenHMM and IGoR tools. The tcR package in R was used for shared clonotype analysis, with sharing normalized by the product of cloneset sizes. To study raw recombination without the effects of thymic and clonal selection, out-of-frame nonproductive sequences were analyzed. The raw public data were reprocessed by TCRdb itself: fastp quality trimming at Q25, MiXCR clonotype calling, in-frame beta chains only. Rows merge per CDR3 protein into single entries with the most common DNA and genes. The V and J calls were determined by TCRdb, not by the authors. The sample includes roughly 570,000 distinct CDR3 sequences, with around a tenth observed a single time. The ten largest clones take up around 3.2% of the sample.

Regarding this clonotype: Which antigen it targets is not known. Within one base of it there is no much larger clone, and no base qualities were kept.

Every donor was a healthy Caucasian. The twin cohort consisted of three pairs of female monozygotic twins, all aged 18 to 29 years. RNA for TCR libraries was isolated from peripheral blood mononuclear cells. These sequences were also reported in another study, on yellow fever vaccine responses in identical twins. From that second study: The authors reported that the T cell response to vaccination in identical twins appeared partly convergent and partly personalized. The study precisely tracked vaccine-responding T cell clones in identical twins.

This sequence originates from a woman aged 18-29 years in good health. Input material: PBMCs.

The CDR3 has the sequence CASSTGTTYNEQFF. In nucleotides, the sequence is TGTGCCAGCAGTACCGGGACTACCTACAATGAGCAGTTCTTC. The sequence links TRBV11-2 to TRBJ2-1, with TRBD2 identical over 7 junction bases. The CDR3 holds 14 amino acids from the cysteine to the phenylalanine. Only CDR3 DNA remains: 42 bases, in frame from the first base. Sequences SGHAT (CDR1) and FQNNGV (CDR2) are obtained from the germline V gene. Ends trimmed: V by 6 bases, J by 2 bases; bases unmatched to a gene: 4.